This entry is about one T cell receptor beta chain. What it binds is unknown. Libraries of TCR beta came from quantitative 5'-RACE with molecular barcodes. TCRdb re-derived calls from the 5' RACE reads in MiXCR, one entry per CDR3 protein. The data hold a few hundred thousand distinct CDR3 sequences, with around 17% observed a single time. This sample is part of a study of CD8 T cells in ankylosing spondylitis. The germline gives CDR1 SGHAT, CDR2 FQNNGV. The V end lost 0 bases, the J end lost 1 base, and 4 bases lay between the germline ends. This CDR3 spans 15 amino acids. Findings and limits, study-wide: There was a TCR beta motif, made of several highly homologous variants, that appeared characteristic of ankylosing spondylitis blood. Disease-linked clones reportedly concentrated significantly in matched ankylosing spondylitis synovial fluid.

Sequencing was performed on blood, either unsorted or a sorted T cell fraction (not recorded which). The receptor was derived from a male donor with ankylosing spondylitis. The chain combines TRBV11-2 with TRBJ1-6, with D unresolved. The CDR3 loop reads CASSLDPSYNSPLHF. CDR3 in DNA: TGTGCCAGCAGCTTAGATCCGTCCTATAATTCACCCCTCCACTTT. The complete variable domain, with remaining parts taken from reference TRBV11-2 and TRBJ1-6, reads EAGVAQSPRYKIIEKRQSVAFWCNPISGHATLYWYQQILGQGPKLLIQFQNNGVVDDSQLPKDRFSAERLKGVDSTLKIQPAKLEDSAVYLCASSLDPSYNSPLHFGNGTRLTVT.